The 16 T cell receptor beta chains below were found in one sample sequenced in a study of shared clonotypes between healthy human individuals (dated by TCRdb to between 2020 and 2021). Library construction relied on the immunoSEQ multiplex PCR assay. TCRdb limited this immuneACCESS table to in-frame rearrangements with V and J called. A share of clones is missing; checked studies link under half to unresolved V genes, and the rest is unexplained. This sample holds roughly 1 million clones; around 75% were observed only once. Approximately 1.5% of the sample is held by the ten biggest clonotypes. Sequencing was done on a sample of memory CD4+ T cells sorted from blood. Taken with the paper, the label for cell subset or site translates to: CD45RA-negative fraction. These receptors all come from a man younger than 30 in good health.

This chain links TRBV6-6 with TRBJ2-2; D may be TRBD1 (5 bases). Germline V lookup: CDR1 MNHNY, CDR2 SVGAGI (reference sequence). There are 16 residues in the CDR3. V was clipped by 4 bases and J by 7 bases, with 19 bases between them. For the CDR3, the DNA is TGTGCCAGCAGTTTCAGATTGACAGACGCCGGCGGGGAGCTGTTTTTT. Translated, it gives CASSFRLTDAGGELFF.

The J gene is TRBJ1-3, the V gene TRBV27, with D hard to call. Germline loops: CDR1 MNHEY, CDR2 SMNVEV (reference sequence). Trimming shortened V by 4 bases and J by 0 bases, and 7 bases separated the two germline ends. The CDR3 covers 14 residues. In DNA form, the CDR3 reads TGTGCCAGCAGTTCCCGGTTCTCTGGAAACACCATATATTTT. It encodes CASSSRFSGNTIYF.

There are many counts of this clone. A read error is possible here, since a much larger clone lies one base away. Other DNA variants within this sample encode the same CDR3. CDR3 amino acids: CAWRGGQGAYNEQFF. The CDR3 DNA reads as TGTGCCTGGAGGGGGGGGCAGGGGGCTTACAATGAGCAGTTCTTC. The V call is TRBV30, the J call TRBJ2-1, with a possible D match to TRBD1 (8 bases). CDR1 and CDR2 (germline): GTSNPN, SVGIG (reference sequence). Trimming cost V 3 bases and J 4 bases, with 16 bases left between them. The CDR3 spans 15 residues.

The chain has TRBV5-1 and TRBJ2-1, with a weak D call TRBD2 (5 bases). Trimming cost V 0 bases and J 7 bases, with 11 bases left between them. Looked up from germline, CDR1 is SGHRS and CDR2 is YFSETQ. There are 14 residues in the CDR3. CDR3 nucleotide sequence: TGCGCCAGCAGCTTGGCCCCTAGCAATAATGAGCAGTTCTTC. Protein: CASSLAPSNNEQFF. Looking up the rest from reference TRBV5-1 and TRBJ2-1 gives the full variable domain: KAGVTQTPRYLIKTRGQQVTLSCSPISGHRSVSWYQQTPGQGLQFLFEYFSETQRNKGNFPGRFSGRQFSNSRSEMNVSTLELGDSALYLCASSLAPSNNEQFFGPGTRLTVL.

The chain uses TRBV11-2 and TRBJ1-1; the D gene is possibly TRBD1 (5 bases). This CDR3 comprises 14 residues. The germline CDR1 and CDR2 sequences are SGHAT and FQNNGV. Deletions cut 5 bases from V and 0 bases from J, with 10 bases between. In nucleotides, the CDR3 is TGTGCCAGCAGCATGGCGGGGGTGAACACTGAAGCTTTCTTT. Amino acid sequence: CASSMAGVNTEAFF.

CDR3: CASSSGRITDEQYF. The CDR3 bases are TGTGCCAGTAGCTCGGGACGGATTACCGACGAGCAGTACTTC. This chain connects TRBV19 to TRBJ2-7; D might be TRBD1 or TRBD2, each matching 5 bases. V lost 6 bases, J lost 5 bases, and 17 bases lay in between. Germline V CDR1 and CDR2: LNHDA, SQIVND (reference sequence). The CDR3 spans 14 residues. The whole variable domain, remainder taken from reference TRBV19 and TRBJ2-7, is DGGITQSPKYLFRKEGQNVTLSCEQNLNHDAMYWYRQDPGQGLRLIYYSQIVNDFQKGDIAEGYSVSREKKESFPLTVTSAQKNPTAFYLCASSSGRITDEQYFGPGTRLTVT.

This clone was seen once. A much larger clone lies a single base off, so this may be a read error. The same CDR3 also results from other DNA sequences found in this sample. The J gene is TRBJ2-7, the V gene TRBV11-2, with D maybe TRBD2 (6 bases). The CDR3 length is 14 residues. Germline V gene lookup returns CDR1 SGHAT and CDR2 FQNNGV. V was shortened by 0 bases and J by 3 bases, with 9 bases between the two germline ends. DNA of the CDR3: TGTGCCAGCAGCTTAGATACGGGACTCTACGAGCAGTACTTC. This translates into CASSLDTGLYEQYF.

This chain joins TRBV5-4 and TRBJ2-1; 8 nucleotides align to TRBD2. CDR3 length: 15 amino acids. Germline V gene data show CDR1 as SGHNT and CDR2 as YYREEE (reference sequence). The junction had 6 bases not matched to a gene; V was cut back by 4 bases and J by 3 bases. The CDR3: CASSRSGGSYNEQFF. CDR3 bases: TGTGCCAGCAGCAGGAGCGGGGGAAGCTACAATGAGCAGTTCTTC.

The rearrangement links TRBV15 to TRBJ2-2; D could derive from TRBD1 or TRBD2 (6 bases each). Deletions cut 6 bases from V and 5 bases from J, with 16 bases between. Looked up from germline, CDR1 is LNHNV and CDR2 is YYDKDF (reference sequence). The CDR3 is made up of 15 amino acids. This CDR3 is CATRRDITSTGELFF. CDR3 sequence (DNA): TGTGCCACCAGGCGGGACATTACGTCGACCGGGGAGCTGTTTTTT.

V gene TRBV18 combines with J gene TRBJ2-3; the match to TRBD2 covers 8 bases. The CDR3 extends over 15 amino acids. Germline V gene data show CDR1 as KGHSH and CDR2 as LQKENI. Trimming at V came to 4 bases and at J to 3 bases, leaving 6 bases not matched to a gene. CDR3 loop: CASSRTVAGTDTQYF. CDR3 sequence (DNA): TGTGCCAGCTCACGGACCGTAGCGGGAACAGATACGCAGTATTTT.

The V gene is TRBV27, the J gene TRBJ2-7, with TRBD1 matching 10 bases. The CDR3 totals 15 residues. Germline V lookup: CDR1 MNHEY, CDR2 SMNVEV (reference sequence). The J segment lost 1 base and the V segment lost 5 bases, leaving 5 bases of the junction unmatched. The CDR3 here is CASSLSGQGSYEQYF. CDR3 DNA sequence: TGTGCCAGCAGTCTCTCGGGACAGGGGTCCTACGAGCAGTACTTC.

This chain uses TRBV5-1 with TRBJ2-1; 9 nucleotides agree with TRBD2. The CDR3 spans 14 residues. Per germline, CDR1 SGHRS and CDR2 YFSETQ. The ends lost 3 bases at V and 7 bases at J; junction bases unmatched: 5. The CDR3 region is CASSSAGGWNEQFF. CDR3 sequence (DNA): TGCGCCAGCAGCTCAGCGGGAGGATGGAATGAGCAGTTCTTC. Looking up the rest from reference TRBV5-1 and TRBJ2-1 gives the full variable domain: KAGVTQTPRYLIKTRGQQVTLSCSPISGHRSVSWYQQTPGQGLQFLFEYFSETQRNKGNFPGRFSGRQFSNSRSEMNVSTLELGDSALYLCASSSAGGWNEQFFGPGTRLTVL.

The gene calls are TRBV7-6 and TRBJ2-7; D unclear. V lost 5 bases, J lost 6 bases, and 17 bases lay in between. CDR1 and CDR2 from the germline V gene are SGHVS and FNYEAQ. The CDR3 is 14 amino acids. CDR3 nucleotides: TGTGCCAGCAGCCAGAACTATGGGATCGGCGAGCAGTACTTC. Amino acid sequence: CASSQNYGIGEQYF.

The chain links TRBV19 to TRBJ2-3, with D possibly being TRBD2 (5 bases). There are 15 residues in the CDR3. Trimming left V 3 bases short and J 3 bases short, with 13 bases between. In germline, CDR1 is LNHDA, CDR2 SQIVND (reference sequence). The CDR3 loop is CASSMGWERTDTQYF. CDR3 DNA sequence: TGTGCCAGTAGTATGGGGTGGGAGCGAACAGATACGCAGTATTTT.

This clone was seen only once. The J gene is TRBJ1-1, the V gene TRBV5-1; no clear D. CDR1 and CDR2 from the germline V gene are SGHRS and YFSETQ. The CDR3 totals 15 residues. V was trimmed by 1 base and J by 4 bases, leaving 14 bases between them. The CDR3 is CASSLRSGDGTEAFF. The CDR3 coding sequence is TGCGCCAGCAGCTTGAGGTCCGGGGATGGCACTGAAGCTTTCTTT.

V gene TRBV11-2 combines with J gene TRBJ2-7, with TRBD1 identical over 11 bases. Germline-derived CDR1 and CDR2 are SGHAT and FQNNGV. Unmatched junction bases numbered 4, after V lost 3 bases and J lost 6 bases. The CDR3 has 14 residues. CDR3 in amino acids: CASSFTGTGGEQYF. The CDR3 coding sequence is TGTGCCAGCAGCTTCACCGGGACAGGGGGCGAGCAGTACTTC. Full variable domain (remainder filled in from reference TRBV11-2 and TRBJ2-7): EAGVAQSPRYKIIEKRQSVAFWCNPISGHATLYWYQQILGQGPKLLIQFQNNGVVDDSQLPKDRFSAERLKGVDSTLKIQPAKLEDSAVYLCASSFTGTGGEQYFGPGTRLTVT.